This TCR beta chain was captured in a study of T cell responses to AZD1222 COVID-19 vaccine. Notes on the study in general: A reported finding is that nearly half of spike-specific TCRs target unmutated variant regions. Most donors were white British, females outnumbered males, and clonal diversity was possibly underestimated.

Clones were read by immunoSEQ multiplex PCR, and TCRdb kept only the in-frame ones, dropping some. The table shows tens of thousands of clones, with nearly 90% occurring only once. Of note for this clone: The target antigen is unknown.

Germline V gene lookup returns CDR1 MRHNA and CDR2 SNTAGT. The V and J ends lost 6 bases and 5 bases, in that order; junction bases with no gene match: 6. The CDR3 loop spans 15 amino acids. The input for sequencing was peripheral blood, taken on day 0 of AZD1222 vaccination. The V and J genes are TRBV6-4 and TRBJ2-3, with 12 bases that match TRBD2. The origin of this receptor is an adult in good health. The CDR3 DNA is TGTGCCAGCAGACCGACTAGCGGGGGTGGAGATACGCAGTATTTT. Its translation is CASRPTSGGGDTQYF.